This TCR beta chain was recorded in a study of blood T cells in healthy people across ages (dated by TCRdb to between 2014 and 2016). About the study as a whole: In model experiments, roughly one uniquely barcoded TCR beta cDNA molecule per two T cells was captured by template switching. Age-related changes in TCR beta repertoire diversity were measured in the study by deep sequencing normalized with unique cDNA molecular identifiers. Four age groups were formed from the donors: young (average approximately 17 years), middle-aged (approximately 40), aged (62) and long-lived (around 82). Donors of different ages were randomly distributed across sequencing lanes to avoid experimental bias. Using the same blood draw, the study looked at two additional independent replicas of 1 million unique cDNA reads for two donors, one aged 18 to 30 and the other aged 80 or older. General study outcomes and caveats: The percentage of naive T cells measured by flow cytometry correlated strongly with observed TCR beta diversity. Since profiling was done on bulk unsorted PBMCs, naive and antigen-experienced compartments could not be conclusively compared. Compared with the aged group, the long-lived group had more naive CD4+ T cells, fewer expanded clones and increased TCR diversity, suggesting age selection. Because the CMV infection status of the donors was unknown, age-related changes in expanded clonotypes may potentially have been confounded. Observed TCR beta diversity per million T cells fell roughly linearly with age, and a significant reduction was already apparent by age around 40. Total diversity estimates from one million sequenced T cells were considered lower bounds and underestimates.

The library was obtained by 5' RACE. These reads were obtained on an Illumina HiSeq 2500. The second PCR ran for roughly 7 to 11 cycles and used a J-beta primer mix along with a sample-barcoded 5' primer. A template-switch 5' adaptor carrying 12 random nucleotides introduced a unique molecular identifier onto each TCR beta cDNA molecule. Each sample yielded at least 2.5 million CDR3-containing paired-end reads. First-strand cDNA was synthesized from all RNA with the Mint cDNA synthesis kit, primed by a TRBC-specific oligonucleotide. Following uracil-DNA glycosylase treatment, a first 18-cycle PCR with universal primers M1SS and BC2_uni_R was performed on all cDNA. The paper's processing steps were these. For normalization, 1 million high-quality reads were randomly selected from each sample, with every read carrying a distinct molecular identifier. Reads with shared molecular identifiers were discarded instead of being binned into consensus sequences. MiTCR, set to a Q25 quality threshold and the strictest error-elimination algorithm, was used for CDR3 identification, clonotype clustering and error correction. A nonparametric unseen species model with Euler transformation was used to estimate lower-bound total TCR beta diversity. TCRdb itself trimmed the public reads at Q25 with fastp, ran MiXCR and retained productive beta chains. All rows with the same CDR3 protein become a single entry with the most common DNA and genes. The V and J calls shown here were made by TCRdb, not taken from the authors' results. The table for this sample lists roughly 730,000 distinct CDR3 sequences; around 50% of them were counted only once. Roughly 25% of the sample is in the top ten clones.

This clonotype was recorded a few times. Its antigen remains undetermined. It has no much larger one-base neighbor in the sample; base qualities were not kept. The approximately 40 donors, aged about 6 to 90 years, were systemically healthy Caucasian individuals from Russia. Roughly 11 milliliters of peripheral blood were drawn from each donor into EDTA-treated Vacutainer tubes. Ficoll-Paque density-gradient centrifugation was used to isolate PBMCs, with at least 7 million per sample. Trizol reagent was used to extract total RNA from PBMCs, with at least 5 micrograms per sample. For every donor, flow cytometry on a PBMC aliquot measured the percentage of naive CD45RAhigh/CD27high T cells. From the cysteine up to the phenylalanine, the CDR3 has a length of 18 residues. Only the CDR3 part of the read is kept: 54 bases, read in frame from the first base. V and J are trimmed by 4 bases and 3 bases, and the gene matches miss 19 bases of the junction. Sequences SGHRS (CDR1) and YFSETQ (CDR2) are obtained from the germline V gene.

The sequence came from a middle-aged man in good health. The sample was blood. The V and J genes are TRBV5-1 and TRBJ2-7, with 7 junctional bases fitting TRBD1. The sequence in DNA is TGCGCCAGCAGCCCGACGGGACAGTCGCCAAACTTTAACTACGAGCAGTACTTC. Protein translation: CASSPTGQSPNFNYEQYF.